Listed below are T cell receptor beta chains from one sample, sequenced in a study of T cells in Graves' hyperthyroidism and ophthalmopathy. MiXCR, run by TCRdb on the multiplex PCR reads, gives a single entry per CDR3 protein. The table records a few hundred thousand distinct CDR3 sequences, about 18% of them present only once. Sequencing used blood. These receptor sequences come from a man younger than 35 with Graves' ophthalmopathy. CDR3s include the opening cysteine and the closing phenylalanine or tryptophan. D genes are given only for firm matches. Size tells how often a clone was seen (once, few, many) or the class of an expanded clone, and some rows leave it out.

d_gene | j_gene | v_gene | abundance | CDR3nt | CDR3aa
- | TRBJ2-5 | TRBV19 | - | TGTGCCATTAGTCCCCGGGAGACACAAGAGACCCAGTACTTC | CAISPRETQETQYF
- | TRBJ2-5 | TRBV7-2 | many | TGTGCCAGCAGCCGTGAGCGGACTCTACAAGAGACCCAGTACTTC | CASSRERTLQETQYF
- | TRBJ1-5 | TRBV12-3/TRBV12-4 | few | TGTGCCAGCACCCGGGGTGGGGGCAGGGACAATCAGCCCCAGCATTTT | CASTRGGGRDNQPQHF
- | TRBJ2-1 | TRBV6-1 | - | TGTGCCAGCAGCCCAGCTCGGGCCGGGAGCAGAGGGTTCTTC | CASSPARAGSRGFF
- | TRBJ2-4 | TRBV7-9 | - | TGTGCCAGCAGCTTCGGTCAGGGAATAGCCAAAAACATTCAGTACTTC | CASSFGQGIAKNIQYF
- | TRBJ1-2 | TRBV5-8 | many | TGTGCCAGCAGCTTGCAACAGGGAGCTAACTATGGCTACACCTTC | CASSLQQGANYGYTF
- | TRBJ2-5 | TRBV5-1 | few | TGCGCCAGCAGCCCCGAAGGCATTGGGGAGACCCAGTACTTC | CASSPEGIGETQYF
TRBD1 | TRBJ2-5 | TRBV7-9 | - | TGTGCCAGCAGCTTTCTGGACAGGGGAAGGGCGTGGGAGACCCAGTACTTC | CASSFLDRGRAWETQYF
- | TRBJ1-2 | TRBV12-3/TRBV12-4 | many | TGTGCCAGCTTCGGGGACGGCCGATTTAACTATGGCTACACCTTC | CASFGDGRFNYGYTF
- | TRBJ2-3 | TRBV2 | many | TGTGCCAAAAGCACAGGGACTTTCACAGATACGCAGTATTTT | CAKSTGTFTDTQYF
- | TRBJ2-5 | TRBV14 | few | TGTGCCAGCAGCCAATCACTACGCGGAGAGACCCAGTACTTC | CASSQSLRGETQYF
- | TRBJ2-6 | TRBV4-1 | - | TGCGCCAGCAGCCAAGTAACTGGGGCCAACGTCCTGACTTTC | CASSQVTGANVLTF
- | TRBJ1-2 | TRBV27 | - | TGTGCCAGCAGTCCCCATATGAGTCGCGGCTACACCTTC | CASSPHMSRGYTF
- | TRBJ1-2 | TRBV6-1 | many | TGTGCCACCTGGGGGCCGGGACCGACCAACTCAAACTATGGCTACACCTTC | CATWGPGPTNSNYGYTF
- | TRBJ1-2 | TRBV5-4 | - | TGTGCCAGCAGCCCGGTCGGGGGCGTAGATGGCTACACCTTC | CASSPVGGVDGYTF
- | TRBJ2-1 | TRBV11-2 | few | TGTGCCAGCAGCCCTAACCTTCGCCTTAACTACAATGAGCAGTTCTTC | CASSPNLRLNYNEQFF
- | TRBJ1-4 | TRBV20-1 | many | TGCAGTGCTAGACCGGGGCAAACTAATGAAAAACTGTTTTTT | CSARPGQTNEKLFF
TRBD2 | TRBJ2-3 | TRBV28 | many | TGTGCCAGCAGTCTTAGCGGGGAGAGCACAGATACGCAGTATTTT | CASSLSGESTDTQYF
TRBD2 | TRBJ2-2 | TRBV9 | few | TGTGCCAGCAGCCTAGCGGGGGGGCTCGGCGGGGAGCTGTTTTTT | CASSLAGGLGGELFF
TRBD1 | TRBJ1-2 | TRBV5-1 | - | TGCGCCAGCAGCTTAGCGCGGGACAGCACCTATGGCTACACCTTC | CASSLARDSTYGYTF
TRBD1 | TRBJ1-1 | TRBV7-6 | many | TGTGCCAGCAGCTTAGAAGTCGGGACAGGGGTCGCTGAAGCTTTCTTT | CASSLEVGTGVAEAFF
- | TRBJ2-5 | TRBV6-6 | many | TGTGCCAGCAGTTACTCGATCGGGCAATCAGAGGAGACCCAGTACTTC | CASSYSIGQSEETQYF
- | TRBJ1-6 | TRBV4-1 | few | TGCGCCAGCAGCCAACAACAGGGAGGCAGTTCACCCCTCCACTTT | CASSQQQGGSSPLHF
TRBD1 | TRBJ2-1 | TRBV2 | - | TGTGCCAGCAGGACAGGGGGCGCGGGAAATGAGCAGTTCTTC | CASRTGGAGNEQFF
- | TRBJ2-2 | TRBV7-2 | - | TGTGCCAGCAGCCCAAGAAGTCTCGCGAACACCGGGGAGCTGTTTTTT | CASSPRSLANTGELFF
TRBD1 | TRBJ1-1 | TRBV18 | - | TGTGCCAGCTCATCTCAACCAGGGGGCGAGGGGACTGAAGCTTTCTTT | CASSSQPGGEGTEAFF
TRBD1 | TRBJ1-6 | TRBV6-1 | few | TGTGCCAGCAGTGAAGGGGGACAGTATAGCTCCTATAATTCACCCCTCCACTTT | CASSEGGQYSSYNSPLHF
- | TRBJ1-1 | TRBV5-1 | many | TGCGCCAGCAGCTTGGTTGTGCGACAGTTGGTTGAAGCTTTCTTT | CASSLVVRQLVEAFF